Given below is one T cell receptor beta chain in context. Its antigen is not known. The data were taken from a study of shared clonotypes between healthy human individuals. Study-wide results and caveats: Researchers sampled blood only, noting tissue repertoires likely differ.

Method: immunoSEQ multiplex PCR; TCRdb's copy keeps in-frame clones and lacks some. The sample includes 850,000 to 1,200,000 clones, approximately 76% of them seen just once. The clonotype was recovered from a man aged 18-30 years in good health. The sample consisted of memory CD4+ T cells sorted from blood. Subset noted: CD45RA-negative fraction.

The CDR3 sequence: CASGRDTMNTEAFF. The CDR3 DNA is TGTGCTAGTGGCAGGGACACCATGAACACTGAAGCTTTCTTT. J is TRBJ1-1 and V is TRBV12-5; D perhaps matches TRBD1 (6 bases). The CDR3 extends over 14 amino acids. Germline V CDR1 and CDR2: LGHNT, FRNRAP. With 6 bases removed from V and 0 bases from J, the gap between germline ends came to 11 bases. Full variable domain (rest looked up from reference TRBV12-5 and TRBJ1-1): DARVTQTPRHKVTEMGQEVTMRCQPILGHNTVFWYRQTMMQGLELLAYFRNRAPLDDSGMPKDRFSAEMPDATLATLKIQPSEPRDSAVYFCASGRDTMNTEAFFGQGTRLTVV.